One and the same sample provided the 13 T cell receptor beta chains below, sequenced in a study of T cell repertoires in cytomegalovirus infection. MiXCR was run by TCRdb on the reads, yielding one entry per CDR3 protein. The table has hundreds of thousands of distinct CDR3 sequences, 20% to 25% seen once; the top ten hold approximately 8%. The specimen sequenced was CD8+ T cells from PBMCs. Every receptor here comes from a human donor in good health (CMV status not recorded). Some clones in this sample may be carry-over from other donors' samples.

This clonotype was observed many times. The chain couples TRBV24-1 to TRBJ1-1; D unresolved. Germline values: CDR1 KGHDR, CDR2 SFDVKD. V lost 4 bases, J lost 0 bases, and 8 bases lay in between. CDR3 length: 14 residues. CDR3 sequence: CATSEQELNTEAFF. The CDR3, as DNA: TGTGCCACCAGTGAGCAGGAGCTGAACACTGAAGCTTTCTTT.

This clonotype was detected many times. The chain couples TRBV7-8 to TRBJ2-7; D is uncertain. From germline, CDR1 is SGHVS and CDR2 FQNEAQ. Trimming took off 1 base at V and 3 bases at J, with 10 bases between the two ends. The CDR3 loop spans 14 amino acids. The CDR3 reads CASSLGAQFYEQYV. DNA of the CDR3: TGTGCCAGCAGCTTAGGAGCGCAATTCTACGAGCAGTACGTC.

The CDR3 is CASSPSGFGALGSEQFF. DNA for the CDR3: TGTGCCAGCAGCCCCTCTGGTTTCGGGGCCCTAGGGAGTGAGCAGTTCTTC. V gene TRBV7-6 combines with J gene TRBJ2-1; perhaps D is TRBD1 or TRBD2 (5 bases each). In germline, CDR1 is SGHVS, CDR2 FNYEAQ. Trimming took 5 bases from V and 9 from J, leaving 26 bases between them. The length of the CDR3 is 17 residues.

Regarding this clonotype: One end of the junction varies from germline; a read error may be responsible. This sequence joins TRBV11-2 and TRBJ2-2, with no clear D. In germline, CDR1 is SGHAT, CDR2 FQNNGV. CDR3 size: 13 residues. The CDR3 sequence: CASSSQNIGELFF. DNA for the CDR3: TGTGCCAGCAGCTCACAGAACATCGGGGAGCTGTTTTTT.

This clonotype has just a few counts. The chain employs TRBV20-1 and TRBJ2-1; 11 bases agree with TRBD2. Germline-derived CDR1 and CDR2 are DFQATT and SNEGSKA (reference sequence). This CDR3 spans 16 amino acids. V shed 0 bases and J 2 bases; nucleotides not matched to a gene: 3. CDR3 in amino acids: CSARDKGLAAYNEQFF. The CDR3 coding sequence is TGCAGTGCTAGAGATAAGGGACTAGCGGCCTACAATGAGCAGTTCTTC.

This clonotype appeared many times. The chain is built from TRBV7-2 and TRBJ2-5; D may match TRBD1 or TRBD2 (5 bases each). This CDR3 region has 17 residues. The germline V and J ends were trimmed by 2 bases and 5 bases, with 21 bases remaining between them. Looked up from germline, CDR1 is SGHTA and CDR2 is FQGNSA. CDR3 amino acids: CASSLTSTPGPGETQYF. The CDR3 DNA follows: TGTGCCAGCAGCTTAACCTCTACTCCGGGGCCTGGGGAGACCCAGTACTTC.

This clonotype was found many times. This rearrangement joins TRBV7-6 to TRBJ2-1; 9 bases agree with TRBD2. Germline-derived CDR1 and CDR2 are SGHVS and FNYEAQ. There are 20 residues in the CDR3. After removal of 1 base from V and 3 bases from J, the junction contained 16 bases not matched to a gene. DNA of the CDR3: TGTGCCAGCAGCTTAGTAGCCCTCGGTGGAGCGGGGGGCTTCTACAATGAGCAGTTCTTC. Its protein product is CASSLVALGGAGGFYNEQFF.

This chain joins TRBV7-9 and TRBJ2-3; no definite D call. The ends were cut back, 7 bases at V and 0 bases at J, with 8 bases in the middle. The CDR3 covers 13 residues. CDR1 SEHNR and CDR2 FQNEAQ come from the germline V gene (reference sequence). The CDR3 protein is CASTDSSTDTQYF. The CDR3 nucleotides read TGTGCCAGCACCGACTCCAGCACAGATACGCAGTATTTT.

V and J are TRBV7-2 and TRBJ1-5; D remains unclear. The CDR3 loop spans 16 amino acids. The germline gives CDR1 SGHTA, CDR2 FQGNSA. Trimming removed 5 bases at V and 1 base at J, with 15 bases between. The CDR3 DNA reads TGTGCCAGCAGCCCGCACGCAGGATTAAGCAATCAGCCCCAGCATTTT. This sequence encodes CASSPHAGLSNQPQHF.

The chain is built from TRBV12-3 or TRBV12-4 and TRBJ2-7; D possibly corresponds to TRBD1 (6 bases). V was cut by 6 bases and J by 6 bases, with 9 bases left in between. The CDR3 runs 11 residues. Here the CDR3 DNA reads TGTGCCAGCAGCCCAGGGGTCGAGCAGTACTTC. It translates to CASSPGVEQYF.

V and J are TRBV27 and TRBJ1-5; 7 bases align to TRBD1. From germline, CDR1 is MNHEY and CDR2 SMNVEV (reference sequence). V gave up 3 bases and J gave up 5 bases; unmatched junction bases: 4. CDR3 length equals 14 residues. Here the CDR3 DNA reads TGTGCCAGCAGTTTCGGACAGGACCATCAGCCCCAGCATTTT. This encodes CASSFGQDHQPQHF.

V usage is TRBV29-1 and J usage is TRBJ1-2; TRBD1 aligns across 7 bases. Germline V gives CDR1 SQVTM, CDR2 ANQGSEA. The CDR3 has 13 residues. V shed 8 bases, J shed 0 bases, and the junction held 6 bases outside the gene matches. The CDR3 nucleotides are TGCAGCACCAGCGGGACAGCTAACTATGGCTACACCTTC. Translating it yields CSTSGTANYGYTF.

The chain is built from TRBV6-4 and TRBJ2-1; 10 nucleotides line up with TRBD2. In germline, CDR1 is MRHNA, CDR2 SNTAGT. The CDR3 is 15 amino acids. V lost 0 bases and J lost 6; bases outside the gene matches: 2. CDR3 sequence reads: CASSDSVAGGNEQFF. In DNA form, the CDR3 reads TGTGCCAGCAGTGACTCAGTAGCGGGGGGCAATGAGCAGTTCTTC.